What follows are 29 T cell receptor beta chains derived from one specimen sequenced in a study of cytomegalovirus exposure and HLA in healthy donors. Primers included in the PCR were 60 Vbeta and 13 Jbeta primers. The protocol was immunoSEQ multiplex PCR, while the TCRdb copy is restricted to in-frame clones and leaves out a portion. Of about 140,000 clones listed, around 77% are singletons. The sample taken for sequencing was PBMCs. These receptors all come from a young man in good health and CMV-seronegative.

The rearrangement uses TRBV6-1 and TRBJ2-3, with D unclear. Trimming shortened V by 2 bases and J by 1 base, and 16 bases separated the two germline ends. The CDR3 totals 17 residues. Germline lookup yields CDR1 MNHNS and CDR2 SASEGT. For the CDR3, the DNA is TGTGCCAGCAGTGAAATTCGCGGTCCACCGGGCACAGATACGCAGTATTTT. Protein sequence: CASSEIRGPPGTDTQYF.

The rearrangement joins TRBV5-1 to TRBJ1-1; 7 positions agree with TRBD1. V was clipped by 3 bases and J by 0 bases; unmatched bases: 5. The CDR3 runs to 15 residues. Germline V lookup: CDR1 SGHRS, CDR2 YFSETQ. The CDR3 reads CASSSTGEMNTEAFF. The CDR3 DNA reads TGCGCCAGCAGCTCCACAGGGGAAATGAACACTGAAGCTTTCTTT. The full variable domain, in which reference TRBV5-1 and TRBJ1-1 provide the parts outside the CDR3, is KAGVTQTPRYLIKTRGQQVTLSCSPISGHRSVSWYQQTPGQGLQFLFEYFSETQRNKGNFPGRFSGRQFSNSRSEMNVSTLELGDSALYLCASSSTGEMNTEAFFGQGTRLTVV.

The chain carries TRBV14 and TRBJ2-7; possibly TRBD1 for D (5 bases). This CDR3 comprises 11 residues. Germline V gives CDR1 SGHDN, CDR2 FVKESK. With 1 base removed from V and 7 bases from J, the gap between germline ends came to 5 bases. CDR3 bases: TGTGCCAGCAGCCAAGGACAGGAGCAGTACTTC. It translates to CASSQGQEQYF.

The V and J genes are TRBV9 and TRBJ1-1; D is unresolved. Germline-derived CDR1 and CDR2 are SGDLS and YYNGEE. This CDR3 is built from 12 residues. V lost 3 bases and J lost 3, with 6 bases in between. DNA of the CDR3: TGTGCCAGCAGCGCACAGCACACTGAAGCTTTCTTT. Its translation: CASSAQHTEAFF.

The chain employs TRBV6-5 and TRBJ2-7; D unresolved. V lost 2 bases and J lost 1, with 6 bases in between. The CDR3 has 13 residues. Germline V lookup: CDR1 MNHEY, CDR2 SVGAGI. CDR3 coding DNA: TGTGCCAGCAGTTACACCGGGTCCTACGAGCAGTACTTC. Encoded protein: CASSYTGSYEQYF.

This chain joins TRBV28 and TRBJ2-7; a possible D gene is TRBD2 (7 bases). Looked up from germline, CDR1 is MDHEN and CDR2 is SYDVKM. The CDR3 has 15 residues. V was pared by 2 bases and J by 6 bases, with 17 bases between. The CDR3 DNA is TGTGCCAGCAGTTTAATACGGGGGGCGGGAACCGAGCAGTACTTC. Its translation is CASSLIRGAGTEQYF.

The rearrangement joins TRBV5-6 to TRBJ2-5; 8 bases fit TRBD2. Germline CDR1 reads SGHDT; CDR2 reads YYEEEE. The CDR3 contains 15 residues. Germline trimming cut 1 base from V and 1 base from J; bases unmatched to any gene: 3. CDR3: CASSLLAGSQETQYF. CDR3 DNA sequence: TGTGCCAGCAGCTTGCTAGCGGGCAGCCAAGAGACCCAGTACTTC.

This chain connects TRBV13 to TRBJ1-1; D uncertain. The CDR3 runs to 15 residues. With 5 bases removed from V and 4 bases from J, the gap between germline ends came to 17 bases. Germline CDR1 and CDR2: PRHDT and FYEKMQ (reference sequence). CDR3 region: CASSPPEGRITEAFF. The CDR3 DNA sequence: TGTGCCAGCAGCCCGCCTGAGGGAAGGATCACTGAAGCTTTCTTT.

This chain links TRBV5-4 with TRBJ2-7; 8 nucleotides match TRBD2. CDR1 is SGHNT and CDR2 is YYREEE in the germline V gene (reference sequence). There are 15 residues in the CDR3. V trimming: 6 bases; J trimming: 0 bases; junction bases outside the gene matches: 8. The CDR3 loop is CASTNLAGDSYEQYF. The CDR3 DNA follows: TGTGCCAGCACCAACCTAGCGGGTGACTCCTACGAGCAGTACTTC.

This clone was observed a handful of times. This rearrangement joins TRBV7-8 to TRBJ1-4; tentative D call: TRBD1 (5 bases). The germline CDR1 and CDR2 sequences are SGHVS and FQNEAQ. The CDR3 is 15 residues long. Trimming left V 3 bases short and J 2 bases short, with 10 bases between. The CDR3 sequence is CASSLVRQTNEKLFF. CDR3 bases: TGTGCCAGCAGCTTGGTACGACAGACTAATGAAAAACTGTTTTTT.

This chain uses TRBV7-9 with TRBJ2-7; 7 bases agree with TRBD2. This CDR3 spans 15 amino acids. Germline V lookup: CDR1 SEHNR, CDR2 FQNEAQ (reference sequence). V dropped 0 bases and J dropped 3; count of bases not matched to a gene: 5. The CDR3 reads CASSLAPSGNYEQYF. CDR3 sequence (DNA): TGTGCCAGCAGCTTAGCGCCTAGCGGAAACTACGAGCAGTACTTC.

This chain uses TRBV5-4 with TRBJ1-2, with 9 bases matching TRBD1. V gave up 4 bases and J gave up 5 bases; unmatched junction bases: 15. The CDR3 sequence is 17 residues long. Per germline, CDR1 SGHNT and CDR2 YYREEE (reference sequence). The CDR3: CASSDWSGTGKIYGYTF. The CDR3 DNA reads TGTGCCAGCAGCGATTGGTCCGGGACAGGGAAGATATATGGCTACACCTTC.

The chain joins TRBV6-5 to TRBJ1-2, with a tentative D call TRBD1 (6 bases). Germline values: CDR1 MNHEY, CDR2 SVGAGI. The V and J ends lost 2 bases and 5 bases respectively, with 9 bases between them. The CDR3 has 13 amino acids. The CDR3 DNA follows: TGTGCCAGCAGTTACGACAGGCAGTATGGCTACACCTTC. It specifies CASSYDRQYGYTF.

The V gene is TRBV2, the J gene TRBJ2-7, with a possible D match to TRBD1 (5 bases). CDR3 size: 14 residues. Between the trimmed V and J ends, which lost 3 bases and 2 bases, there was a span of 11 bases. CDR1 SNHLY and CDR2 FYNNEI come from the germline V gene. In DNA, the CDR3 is TGTGCCAGCAGTGACAGGGTGGGCCCCTACGAGCAGTACTTC. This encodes CASSDRVGPYEQYF. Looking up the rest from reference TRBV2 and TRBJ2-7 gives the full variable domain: EPEVTQTPSHQVTQMGQEVILRCVPISNHLYFYWYRQILGQKVEFLVSFYNNEISEKSEIFDDQFSVERPDGSNFTLKIRSTKLEDSAMYFCASSDRVGPYEQYFGPGTRLTVT.

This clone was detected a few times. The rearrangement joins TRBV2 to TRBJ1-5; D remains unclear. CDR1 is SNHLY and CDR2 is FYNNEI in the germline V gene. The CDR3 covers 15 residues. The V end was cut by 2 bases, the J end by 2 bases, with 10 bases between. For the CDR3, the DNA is TGTGCCAGCAGTGAACGGGAATATGGCAATCAGCCCCAGCATTTT. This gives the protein CASSEREYGNQPQHF.

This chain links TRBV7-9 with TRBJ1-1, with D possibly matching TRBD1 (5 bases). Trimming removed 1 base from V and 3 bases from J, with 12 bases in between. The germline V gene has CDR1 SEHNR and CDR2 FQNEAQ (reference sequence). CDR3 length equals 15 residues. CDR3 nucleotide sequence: TGTGCCAGCAGCTTAGGGCAGGGAAAGGACACTGAAGCTTTCTTT. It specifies CASSLGQGKDTEAFF.

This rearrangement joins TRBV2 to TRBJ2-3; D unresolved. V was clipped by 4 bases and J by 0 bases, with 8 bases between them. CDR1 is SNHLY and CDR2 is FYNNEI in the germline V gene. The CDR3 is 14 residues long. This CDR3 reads CASSGLVSTDTQYF. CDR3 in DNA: TGTGCCAGCAGTGGATTAGTGAGCACAGATACGCAGTATTTT.

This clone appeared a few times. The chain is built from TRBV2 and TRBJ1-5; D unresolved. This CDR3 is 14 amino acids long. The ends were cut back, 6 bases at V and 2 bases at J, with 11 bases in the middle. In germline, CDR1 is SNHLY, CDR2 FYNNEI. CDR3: CASSEGTGNQPQHF. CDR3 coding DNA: TGTGCCAGCAGCGAGGGCACGGGCAATCAGCCCCAGCATTTT.

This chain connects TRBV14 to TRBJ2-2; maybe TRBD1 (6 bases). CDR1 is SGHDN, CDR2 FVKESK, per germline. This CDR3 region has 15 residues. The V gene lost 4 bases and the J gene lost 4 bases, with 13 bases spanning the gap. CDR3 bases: TGTGCCAGCAGCCTGGGACACTGGGGCACCGGGGAGCTGTTTTTT. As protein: CASSLGHWGTGELFF.

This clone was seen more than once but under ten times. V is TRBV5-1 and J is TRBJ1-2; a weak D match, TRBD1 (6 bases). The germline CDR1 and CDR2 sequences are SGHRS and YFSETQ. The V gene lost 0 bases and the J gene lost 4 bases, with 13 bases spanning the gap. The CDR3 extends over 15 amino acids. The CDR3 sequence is CASSLGWGRSYGYTF. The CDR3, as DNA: TGCGCCAGCAGCTTGGGTTGGGGGCGCAGCTATGGCTACACCTTC.

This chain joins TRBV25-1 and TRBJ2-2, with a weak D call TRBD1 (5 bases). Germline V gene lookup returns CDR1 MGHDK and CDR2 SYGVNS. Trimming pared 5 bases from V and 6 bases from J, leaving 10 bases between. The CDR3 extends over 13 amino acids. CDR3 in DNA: TGTGCCAGCAGTCTAACAGGACCCGGGGAGCTGTTTTTT. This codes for CASSLTGPGELFF.

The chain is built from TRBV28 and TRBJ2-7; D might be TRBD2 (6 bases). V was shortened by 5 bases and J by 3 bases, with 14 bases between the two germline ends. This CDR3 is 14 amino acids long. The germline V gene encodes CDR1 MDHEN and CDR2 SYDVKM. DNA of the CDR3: TGTGCCAGCAGTCGGGCGGGAACGGACTACGAGCAGTACTTC. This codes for CASSRAGTDYEQYF.

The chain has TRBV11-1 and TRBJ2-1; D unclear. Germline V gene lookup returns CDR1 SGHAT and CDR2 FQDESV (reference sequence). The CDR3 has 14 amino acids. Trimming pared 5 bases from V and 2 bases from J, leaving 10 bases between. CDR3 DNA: TGTGCCAGCAGCCGCGACTTTACCTACAATGAGCAGTTCTTC. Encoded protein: CASSRDFTYNEQFF.

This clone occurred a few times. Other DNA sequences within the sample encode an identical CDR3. CDR3 in DNA: TGTGCCATCAGTGAGGGACAGGGAGCCTACGAGCAGTACTTC. Its protein product is CAISEGQGAYEQYF. V is TRBV10-3 and J is TRBJ2-7; 8 bases fit TRBD1. Germline CDR1 and CDR2: ENHRY and SYGVKD. The junction had 2 bases not matched to a gene; V was cut back by 2 bases and J by 2 bases. CDR3 size: 14 residues.

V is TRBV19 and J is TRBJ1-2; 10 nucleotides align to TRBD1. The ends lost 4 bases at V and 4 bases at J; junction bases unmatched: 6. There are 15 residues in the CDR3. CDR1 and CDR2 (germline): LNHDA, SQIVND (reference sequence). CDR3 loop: CASSRGTGDLYGYTF. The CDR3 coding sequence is TGTGCCAGTAGTAGAGGGACAGGGGACCTCTATGGCTACACCTTC.

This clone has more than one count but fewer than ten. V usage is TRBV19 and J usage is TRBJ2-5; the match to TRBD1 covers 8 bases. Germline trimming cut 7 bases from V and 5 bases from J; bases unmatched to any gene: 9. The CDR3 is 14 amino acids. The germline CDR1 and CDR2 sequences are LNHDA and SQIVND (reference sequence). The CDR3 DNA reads TGTGCCAGTACTCGACAGGGGAGTTCGGAGACCCAGTACTTC. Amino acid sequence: CASTRQGSSETQYF.

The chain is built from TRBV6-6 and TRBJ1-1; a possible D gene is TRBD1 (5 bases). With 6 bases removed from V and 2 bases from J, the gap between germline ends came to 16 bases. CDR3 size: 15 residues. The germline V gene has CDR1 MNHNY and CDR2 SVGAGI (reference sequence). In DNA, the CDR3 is TGTGCCAGCAGCCCCCCCCGGCAGGGCAACACTGAAGCTTTCTTT. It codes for CASSPPRQGNTEAFF.

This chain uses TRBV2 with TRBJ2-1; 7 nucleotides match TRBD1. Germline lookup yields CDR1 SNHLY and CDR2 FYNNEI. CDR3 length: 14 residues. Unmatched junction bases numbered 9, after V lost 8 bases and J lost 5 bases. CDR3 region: CASPVGRGNNEQFF. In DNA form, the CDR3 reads TGTGCCAGCCCGGTTGGCAGGGGGAACAATGAGCAGTTCTTC.

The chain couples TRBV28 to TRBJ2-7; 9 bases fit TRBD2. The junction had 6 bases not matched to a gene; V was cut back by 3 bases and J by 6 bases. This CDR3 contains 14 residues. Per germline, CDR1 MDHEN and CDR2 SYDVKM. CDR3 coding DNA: TGTGCCAGCAGTTTCCTAGCGGGGTCATCCGAGCAGTACTTC. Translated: CASSFLAGSSEQYF.